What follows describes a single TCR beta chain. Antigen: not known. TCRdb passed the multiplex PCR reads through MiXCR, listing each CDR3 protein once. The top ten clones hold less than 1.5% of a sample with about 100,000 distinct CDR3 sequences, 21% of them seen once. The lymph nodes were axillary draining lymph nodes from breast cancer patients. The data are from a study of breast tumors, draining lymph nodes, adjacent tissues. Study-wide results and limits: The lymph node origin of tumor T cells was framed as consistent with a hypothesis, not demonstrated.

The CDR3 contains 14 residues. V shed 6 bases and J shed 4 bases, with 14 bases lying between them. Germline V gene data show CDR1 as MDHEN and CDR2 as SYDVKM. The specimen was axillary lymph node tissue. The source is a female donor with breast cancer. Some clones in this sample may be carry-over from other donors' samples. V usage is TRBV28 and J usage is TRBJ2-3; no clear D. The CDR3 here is CASSLMGTADTQYF. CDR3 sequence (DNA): TGTGCCAGCAGCTTAATGGGCACCGCAGATACGCAGTATTTT.